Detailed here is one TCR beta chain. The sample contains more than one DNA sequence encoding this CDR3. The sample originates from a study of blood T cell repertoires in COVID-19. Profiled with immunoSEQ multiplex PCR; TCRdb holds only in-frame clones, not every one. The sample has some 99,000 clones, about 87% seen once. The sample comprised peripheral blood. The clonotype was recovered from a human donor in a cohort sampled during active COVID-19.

CDR3 protein: CASSLKLAGGGEQFF. CDR3 nucleotides: TGTGCCAGCAGCTTAAAACTAGCGGGGGGTGGAGAGCAGTTCTTC. This chain connects TRBV7-3 to TRBJ2-1, with 12 bases aligning to TRBD2. Looked up from germline, CDR1 is SGHTA and CDR2 is FQGTGA. The trim removed 1 base at V and 10 bases at J, leaving 5 bases unmatched. This CDR3 region has 15 residues.